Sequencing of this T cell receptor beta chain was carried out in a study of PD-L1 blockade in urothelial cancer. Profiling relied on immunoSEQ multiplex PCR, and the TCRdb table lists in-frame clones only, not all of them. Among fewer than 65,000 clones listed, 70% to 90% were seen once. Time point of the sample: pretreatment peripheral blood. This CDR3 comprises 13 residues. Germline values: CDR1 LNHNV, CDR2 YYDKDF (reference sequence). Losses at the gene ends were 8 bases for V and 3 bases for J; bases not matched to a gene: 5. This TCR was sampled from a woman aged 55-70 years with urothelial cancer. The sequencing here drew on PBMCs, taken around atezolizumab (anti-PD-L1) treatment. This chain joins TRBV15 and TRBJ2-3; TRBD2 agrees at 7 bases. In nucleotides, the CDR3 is TGTGCCACCGGGGGAGGGGAAACAGATACGCAGTATTTT. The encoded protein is CATGGGETDTQYF.